This entry lists 5 T cell receptor beta chains sequenced from one sample in a study of cytomegalovirus exposure and HLA in healthy donors. With 60 Vbeta and 13 Jbeta primers, the PCR was carried out. Repertoires were generated with immunoSEQ multiplex PCR, while TCRdb's copy carries only in-frame clones and drops some. The sample comprises roughly 100,000 clones, over 65% of which are singletons, and more than 0.6% rests with the top ten. Sequencing was performed on PBMCs. The source is a woman aged 55 to 70 in good health and CMV-seronegative.

V and J are TRBV5-1 and TRBJ2-2; possible D gene TRBD1, 6 bases. Trimming cost V 3 bases and J 6 bases, with 12 bases left between them. CDR3 length: 14 residues. Germline loops: CDR1 SGHRS, CDR2 YFSETQ. The CDR3 coding sequence is TGCGCCAGCAGCTCGCAGGGGTCGGCCGGGGAGCTGTTTTTT. Protein: CASSSQGSAGELFF. The whole variable domain, remainder taken from reference TRBV5-1 and TRBJ2-2, is KAGVTQTPRYLIKTRGQQVTLSCSPISGHRSVSWYQQTPGQGLQFLFEYFSETQRNKGNFPGRFSGRQFSNSRSEMNVSTLELGDSALYLCASSSQGSAGELFFGEGSRLTVL.

This chain links TRBV7-2 with TRBJ1-1, with unresolved D. The V gene's germline CDR1 is SGHTA and CDR2 FQGNSA. Between the trimmed V and J ends, which lost 2 bases and 8 bases, there was a span of 6 bases. This CDR3 is built from 11 residues. This chain's CDR3 is CASSLSGEAFF. In nucleotides, the CDR3 is TGTGCCAGCAGCTTAAGCGGGGAAGCTTTCTTT.

The chain recombines TRBV5-6 with TRBJ2-7; the match to TRBD1 covers 8 bases. The CDR3 extends over 14 amino acids. Germline CDR1 SGHDT, CDR2 YYEEEE. Trimming removed 2 bases from V and 3 bases from J; junction bases left unmatched: 4. The CDR3 region is CASSFGTGSYEQYF. CDR3 DNA sequence: TGTGCCAGCAGCTTCGGGACAGGTAGCTACGAGCAGTACTTC.

This chain connects TRBV7-9 to TRBJ2-1; D possibly corresponds to TRBD2 (6 bases). Germline CDR1 and CDR2: SEHNR and FQNEAQ (reference sequence). Between the trimmed V and J ends, which lost 7 bases and 9 bases, there was a span of 22 bases. The CDR3 contains 15 residues. The CDR3 DNA reads as TGTGCCAGCAAAGTGGTTGGGGCGGGATCAAGTGAGCAGTTCTTC. Its translation: CASKVVGAGSSEQFF.

The rearrangement joins TRBV7-8 to TRBJ1-1; tentative D call: TRBD1 (6 bases). V lost 1 base and J lost 11, with 11 bases in between. This CDR3 is 12 amino acids long. From germline, CDR1 is SGHVS and CDR2 FQNEAQ. Here the CDR3 reads CASSLVQGLAFF. The DNA for the CDR3 is TGTGCCAGCAGCTTAGTACAGGGTCTCGCTTTCTTT.